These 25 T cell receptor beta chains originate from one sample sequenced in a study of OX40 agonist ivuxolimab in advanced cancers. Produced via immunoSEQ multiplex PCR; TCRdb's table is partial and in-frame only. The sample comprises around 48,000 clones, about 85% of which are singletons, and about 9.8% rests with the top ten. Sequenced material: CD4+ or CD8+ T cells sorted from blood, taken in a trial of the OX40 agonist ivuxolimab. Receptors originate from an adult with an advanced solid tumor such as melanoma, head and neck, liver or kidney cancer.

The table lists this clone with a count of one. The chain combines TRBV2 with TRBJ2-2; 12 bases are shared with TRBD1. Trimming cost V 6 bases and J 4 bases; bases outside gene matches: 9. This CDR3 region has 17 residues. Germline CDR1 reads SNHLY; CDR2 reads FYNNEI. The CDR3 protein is CASRIGTGGRGTGELFF. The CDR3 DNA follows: TGTGCCAGCAGAATCGGGACAGGGGGCAGGGGCACCGGGGAGCTGTTTTTT.

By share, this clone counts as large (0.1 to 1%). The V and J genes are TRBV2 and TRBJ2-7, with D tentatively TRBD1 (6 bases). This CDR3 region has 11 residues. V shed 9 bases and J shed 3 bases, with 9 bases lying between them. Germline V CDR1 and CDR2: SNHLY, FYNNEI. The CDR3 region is CASQQGYEQYF. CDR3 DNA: TGTGCCAGTCAACAGGGCTACGAGCAGTACTTC.

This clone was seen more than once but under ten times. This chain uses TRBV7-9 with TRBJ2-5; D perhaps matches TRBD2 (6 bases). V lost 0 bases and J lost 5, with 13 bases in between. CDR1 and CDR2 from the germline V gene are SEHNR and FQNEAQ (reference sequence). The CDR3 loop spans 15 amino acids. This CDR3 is CASSLAGGGAETQYF. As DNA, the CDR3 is TGTGCCAGCAGCTTAGCGGGAGGAGGGGCGGAGACCCAGTACTTC. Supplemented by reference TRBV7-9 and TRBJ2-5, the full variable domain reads DTGVSQNPRHKITKRGQNVTFRCDPISEHNRLYWYRQTLGQGPEFLTYFQNEAQLEKSRLLSDRFSAERPKGSFSTLEIQRTEQGDSAMYLCASSLAGGGAETQYFGPGTRLLVL.

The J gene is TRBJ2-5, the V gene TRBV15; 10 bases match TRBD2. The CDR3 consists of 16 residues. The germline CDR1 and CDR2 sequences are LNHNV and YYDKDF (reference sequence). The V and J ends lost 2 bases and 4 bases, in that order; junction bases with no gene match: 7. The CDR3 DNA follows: TGTGCCACCAGCAGACCCATAGCGGGAGGTGGAGAGACCCAGTACTTC. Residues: CATSRPIAGGGETQYF.

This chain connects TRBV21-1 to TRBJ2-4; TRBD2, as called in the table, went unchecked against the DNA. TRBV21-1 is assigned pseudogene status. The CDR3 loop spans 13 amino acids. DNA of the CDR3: TGTGCCAGCAGCCGCCGGGCCAAAAACATTCAGTACTTC. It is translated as CASSRRAKNIQYF.

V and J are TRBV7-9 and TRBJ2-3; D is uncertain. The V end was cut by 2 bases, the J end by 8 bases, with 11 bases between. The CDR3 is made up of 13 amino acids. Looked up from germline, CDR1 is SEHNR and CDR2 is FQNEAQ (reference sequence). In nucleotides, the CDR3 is TGTGCCAGCAGCTTACTTTCGTCGGGTACGCAGTATTTT. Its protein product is CASSLLSSGTQYF.

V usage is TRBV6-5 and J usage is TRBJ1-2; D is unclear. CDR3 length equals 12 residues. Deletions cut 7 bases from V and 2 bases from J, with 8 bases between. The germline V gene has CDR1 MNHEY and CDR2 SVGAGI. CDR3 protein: CASTGGNYGYTF. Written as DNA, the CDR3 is TGTGCCAGCACGGGAGGCAACTATGGCTACACCTTC.

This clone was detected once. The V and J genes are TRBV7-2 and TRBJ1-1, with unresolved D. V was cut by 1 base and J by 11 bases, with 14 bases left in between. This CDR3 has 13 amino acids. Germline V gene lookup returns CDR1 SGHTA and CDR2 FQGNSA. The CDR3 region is CASSLEAGYRAFF. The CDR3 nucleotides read TGTGCCAGCAGCTTAGAGGCAGGCTATAGGGCTTTCTTT.

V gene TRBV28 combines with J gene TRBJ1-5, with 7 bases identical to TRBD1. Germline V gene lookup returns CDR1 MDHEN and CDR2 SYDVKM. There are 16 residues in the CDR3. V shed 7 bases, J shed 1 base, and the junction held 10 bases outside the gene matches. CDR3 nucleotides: TGTGCCAGCACCCAGAGGGGGCAAGGGAGCAATCAGCCCCAGCATTTT. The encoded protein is CASTQRGQGSNQPQHF. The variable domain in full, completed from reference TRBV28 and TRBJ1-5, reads DVKVTQSSRYLVKRTGEKVFLECVQDMDHENMFWYRQDPGLGLRLIYFSYDVKMKEKGDIPEGYSVSREKKERFSLILESASTNQTSMYLCASTQRGQGSNQPQHFGDGTRLSIL.

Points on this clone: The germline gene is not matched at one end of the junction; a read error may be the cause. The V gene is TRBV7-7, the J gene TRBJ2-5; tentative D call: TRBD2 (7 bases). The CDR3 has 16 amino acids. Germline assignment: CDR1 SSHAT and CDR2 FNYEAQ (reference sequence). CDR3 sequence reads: CASTPGGGRAQETQYF. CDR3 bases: TGTGCTAGCACTCCCGGCGGGGGCAGGGCTCAAGAGACCCAGTACTTC. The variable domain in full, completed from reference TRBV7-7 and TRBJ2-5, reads GAGVSQSPRYKVTKRGQDVTLRCDPISSHATLYWYQQALGQGPEFLTYFNYEAQPDKSGLPSDRFSAERPEGSISTLTIQRTEQRDSAMYRCASTPGGGRAQETQYFGPGTRLLVL.

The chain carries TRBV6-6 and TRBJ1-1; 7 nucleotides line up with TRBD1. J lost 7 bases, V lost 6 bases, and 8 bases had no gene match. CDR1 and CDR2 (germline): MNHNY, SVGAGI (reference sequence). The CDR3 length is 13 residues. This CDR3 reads CASRSDRSGEAFF. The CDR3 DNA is TGTGCCAGCAGATCGGACAGGTCGGGTGAAGCTTTCTTT.

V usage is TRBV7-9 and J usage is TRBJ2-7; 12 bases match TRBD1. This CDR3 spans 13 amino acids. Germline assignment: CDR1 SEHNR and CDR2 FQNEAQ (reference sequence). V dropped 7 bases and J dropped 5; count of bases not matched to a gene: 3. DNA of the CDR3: TGTGCCAGCAATCGGGACAGGGGGCACGAGCAGTACTTC. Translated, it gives CASNRDRGHEQYF.

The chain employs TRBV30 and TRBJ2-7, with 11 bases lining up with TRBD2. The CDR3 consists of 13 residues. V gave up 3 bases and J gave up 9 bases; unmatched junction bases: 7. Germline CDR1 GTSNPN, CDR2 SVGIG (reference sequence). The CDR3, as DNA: TGTGCCTGGAGGCTAGCGGGAGGTGTATGGCAGTACTTC. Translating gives CAWRLAGGVWQYF.

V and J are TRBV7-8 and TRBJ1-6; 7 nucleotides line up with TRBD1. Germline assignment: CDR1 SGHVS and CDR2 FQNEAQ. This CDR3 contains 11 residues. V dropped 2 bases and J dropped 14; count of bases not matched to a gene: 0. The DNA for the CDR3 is TGTGCCAGCAGCTTACAGGGGGCCCTCCACTTT. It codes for CASSLQGALHF.

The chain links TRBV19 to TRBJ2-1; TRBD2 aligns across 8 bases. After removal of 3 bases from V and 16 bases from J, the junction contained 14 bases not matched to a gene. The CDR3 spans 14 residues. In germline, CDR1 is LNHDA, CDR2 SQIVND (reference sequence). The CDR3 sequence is CASSMGSLAGGYFF. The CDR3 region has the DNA TGTGCCAGTAGTATGGGTAGTCTAGCGGGCGGCTATTTCTTC.

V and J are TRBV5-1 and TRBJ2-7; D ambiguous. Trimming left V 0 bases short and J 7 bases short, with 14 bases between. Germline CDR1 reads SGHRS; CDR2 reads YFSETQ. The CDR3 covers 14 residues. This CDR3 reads CASSLEGAALEQYF. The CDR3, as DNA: TGCGCCAGCAGCTTGGAGGGTGCCGCCTTGGAGCAGTACTTC.

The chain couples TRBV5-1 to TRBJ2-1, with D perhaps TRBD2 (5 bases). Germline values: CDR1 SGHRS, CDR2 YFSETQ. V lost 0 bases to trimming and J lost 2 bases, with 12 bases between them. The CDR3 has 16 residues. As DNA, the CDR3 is TGCGCCAGCAGCTTGGTCGGGGTCGGCACCTACAATGAGCAGTTCTTC. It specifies CASSLVGVGTYNEQFF.

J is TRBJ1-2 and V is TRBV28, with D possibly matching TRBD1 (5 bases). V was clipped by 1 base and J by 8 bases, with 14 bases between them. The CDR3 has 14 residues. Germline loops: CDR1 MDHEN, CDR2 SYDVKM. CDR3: CASSLLGTPAGYTF. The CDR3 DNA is TGTGCCAGCAGTTTATTGGGGACCCCGGCGGGCTACACCTTC.

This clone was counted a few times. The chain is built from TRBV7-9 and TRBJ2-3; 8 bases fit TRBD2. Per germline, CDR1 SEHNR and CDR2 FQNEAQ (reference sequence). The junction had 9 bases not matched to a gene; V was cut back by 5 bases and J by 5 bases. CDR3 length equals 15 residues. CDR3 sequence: CASSPVSGGRDTQYF. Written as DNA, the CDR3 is TGTGCCAGCAGCCCCGTCAGCGGGGGTAGAGATACGCAGTATTTT.

For the CDR3, the DNA is TGTGCCAGCACCCCGTCAGCTAGCGGGCACAATGAGCAGTTCTTC. Translated, it gives CASTPSASGHNEQFF. The chain carries TRBV5-4 and TRBJ2-1; the match to TRBD2 covers 8 bases. The V and J ends lost 6 bases and 5 bases, in that order; junction bases with no gene match: 10. CDR3 size: 15 residues. CDR1 SGHNT and CDR2 YYREEE come from the germline V gene (reference sequence).

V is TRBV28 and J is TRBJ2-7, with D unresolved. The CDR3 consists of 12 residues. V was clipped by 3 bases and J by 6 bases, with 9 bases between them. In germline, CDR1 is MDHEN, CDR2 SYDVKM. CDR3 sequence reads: CASSFRAAEQYF. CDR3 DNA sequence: TGTGCCAGCAGTTTCCGGGCGGCCGAGCAGTACTTC.

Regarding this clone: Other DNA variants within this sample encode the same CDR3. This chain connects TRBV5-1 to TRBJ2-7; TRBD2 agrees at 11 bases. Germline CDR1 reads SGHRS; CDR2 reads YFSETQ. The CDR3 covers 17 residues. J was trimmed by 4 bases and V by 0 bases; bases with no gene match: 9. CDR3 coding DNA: TGCGCCAGCAGCTTGGGGCCTCCGGGACTAGCGGCGTACGAGCAGTACTTC. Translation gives CASSLGPPGLAAYEQYF.

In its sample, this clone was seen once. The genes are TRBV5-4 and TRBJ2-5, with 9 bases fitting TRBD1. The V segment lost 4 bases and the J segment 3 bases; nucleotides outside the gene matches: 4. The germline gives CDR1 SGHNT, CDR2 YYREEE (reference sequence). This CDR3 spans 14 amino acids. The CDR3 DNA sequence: TGTGCCAGCAGCCCACAGGGGGCGGAAGAGACCCAGTACTTC. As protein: CASSPQGAEETQYF.

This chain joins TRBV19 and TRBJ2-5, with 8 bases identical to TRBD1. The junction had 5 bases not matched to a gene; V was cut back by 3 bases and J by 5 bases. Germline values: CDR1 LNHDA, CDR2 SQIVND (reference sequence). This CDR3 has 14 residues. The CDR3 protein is CASSMRTGRETQYF. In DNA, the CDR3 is TGTGCCAGTAGTATGAGGACAGGGAGGGAGACCCAGTACTTC.

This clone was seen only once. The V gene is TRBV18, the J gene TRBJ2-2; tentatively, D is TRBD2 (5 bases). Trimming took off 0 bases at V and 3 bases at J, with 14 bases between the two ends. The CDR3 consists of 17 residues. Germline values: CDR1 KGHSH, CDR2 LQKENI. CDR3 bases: TGTGCCAGCTCACCACCGAGGGCTACCCAGGACACCGGGGAGCTGTTTTTT. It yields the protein CASSPPRATQDTGELFF.